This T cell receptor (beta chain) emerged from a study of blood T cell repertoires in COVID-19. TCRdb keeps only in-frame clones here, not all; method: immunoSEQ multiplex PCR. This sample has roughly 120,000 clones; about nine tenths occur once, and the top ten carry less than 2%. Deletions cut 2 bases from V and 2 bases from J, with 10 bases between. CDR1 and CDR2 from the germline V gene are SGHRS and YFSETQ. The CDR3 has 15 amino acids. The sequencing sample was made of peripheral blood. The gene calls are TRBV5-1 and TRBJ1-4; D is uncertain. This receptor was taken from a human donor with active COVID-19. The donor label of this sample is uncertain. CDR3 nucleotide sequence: TGCGCCAGCAGCTTAACGGGTCTTACTAATGAAAAACTGTTTTTT. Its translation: CASSLTGLTNEKLFF.